The 29 T cell receptor beta chains listed next were all sequenced from one sample in a study of T cell repertoires in cytomegalovirus infection. TCRdb reprocessed the reads via MiXCR and lists one record per CDR3 protein. The sample has 900,000 to 950,000 distinct CDR3 sequences, 30% to 40% seen once. No antigen has been assigned to these receptors. Sequenced here: cultured CD8+ T cells from PBMCs, sampled from culture after CMV antigen stimulation. These receptors were collected from a human donor in good health (CMV status not recorded). Some clones in this sample may be carry-over from other donors' samples.

In its sample, this clonotype was seen a few times. An end of the junction differs from the germline gene, which may be a read error. The V call is TRBV7-7, the J call TRBJ2-7; 8 positions agree with TRBD1. This CDR3 spans 15 amino acids. Germline V gene sequence: CDR1 SSHAT, CDR2 FNYEAQ (reference sequence). The CDR3 region has the DNA TGTGCTAGCAGCGTAGGACAGGGTGATTCCTACGAGCAGTACTTC. It codes for CASSVGQGDSYEQYF.

In this sample, this clonotype turned up many times. This sequence joins TRBV6-1 and TRBJ2-7; D is unresolved. Germline CDR1 reads MNHNS; CDR2 reads SASEGT. Trimming took 4 bases from V and 1 from J, leaving 5 bases between them. The CDR3 is made up of 12 amino acids. CDR3 coding DNA: TGTGCCAGCAGTGTCACTTCCTACGAGCAGTACTTC. This encodes CASSVTSYEQYF.

This clonotype was counted ten times or more. The chain has TRBV7-6 and TRBJ2-1, with 7 bases identical to TRBD2. CDR3 length: 14 amino acids. J gave up 9 bases and V 1 base, and 6 bases lay outside the gene matches. The germline V gene encodes CDR1 SGHVS and CDR2 FNYEAQ. CDR3 region: CASSLGTGGSEQFF. As DNA, the CDR3 is TGTGCCAGCAGCTTAGGGACGGGGGGTTCTGAGCAGTTCTTC.

This clonotype came up many times. This chain connects TRBV7-8 to TRBJ1-5, with TRBD1 as a possible D gene (5 bases). The V gene's germline CDR1 is SGHVS and CDR2 FQNEAQ. V shed 2 bases and J shed 2 bases, with 13 bases lying between them. This CDR3 spans 16 amino acids. The CDR3 DNA is TGTGCCAGCAGCTTACAACAAAGAGGGGGCAATCAGCCCCAGCATTTT. Encoded protein: CASSLQQRGGNQPQHF.

The V call is TRBV28, the J call TRBJ2-5; 8 bases fit TRBD1. V shed 5 bases and J 2 bases; nucleotides not matched to a gene: 7. The CDR3 spans 15 residues. Germline CDR1 is MDHEN and CDR2 is SYDVKM. CDR3 in amino acids: CASSMGQALQETQYF. The CDR3 DNA is TGTGCCAGCAGTATGGGACAGGCACTGCAAGAGACCCAGTACTTC.

The chain recombines TRBV6-6 with TRBJ2-7; D uncertain. The CDR3 totals 13 residues. The V end was cut by 0 bases, the J end by 3 bases, with 6 bases between. Germline V gene data show CDR1 as MNHNY and CDR2 as SVGAGI (reference sequence). The CDR3 here is CASSYSPLYEQYV. The CDR3 bases are TGTGCCAGCAGTTACTCGCCCCTCTACGAGCAGTACGTC.

Points on this clonotype: This could be a read error, since a much larger clone is one nucleotide away. V usage is TRBV12-3 or TRBV12-4 and J usage is TRBJ2-3; 8 nucleotides align to TRBD2. This CDR3 has 16 amino acids. The CDR3 spells CTSSGAAGASTDTQYF. For the CDR3, the DNA is TGTACCAGCAGCGGGGCAGCGGGAGCTAGCACAGATACGCAGTATTTT.

This sequence joins TRBV7-9 and TRBJ2-1; the D gene is possibly TRBD1 (6 bases). Trimming stripped 3 bases from V and 0 bases from J, with 12 bases between. The CDR3 contains 16 residues. CDR1 SEHNR and CDR2 FQNEAQ come from the germline V gene (reference sequence). CDR3 loop: CASSFPDRSSYNEQFF. The DNA of the CDR3 is TGTGCCAGCAGCTTTCCCGACAGGAGCTCCTACAATGAGCAGTTCTTC.

This chain uses TRBV7-6 with TRBJ2-7, with D perhaps TRBD2 (6 bases). V lost 1 base to trimming and J lost 0 bases, with 10 bases between them. There are 15 residues in the CDR3. Looked up from germline, CDR1 is SGHVS and CDR2 is FNYEAQ. The CDR3 sequence: CASSLGGESSYEQYF. The CDR3 coding sequence is TGTGCCAGCAGCTTAGGCGGGGAAAGCTCCTACGAGCAGTACTTC.

The table lists this clonotype with a few counts. The chain joins TRBV10-3 to TRBJ1-2; 8 nucleotides match TRBD1. The junction had 17 bases not matched to a gene; V was cut back by 5 bases and J by 0 bases. The germline V gene encodes CDR1 ENHRY and CDR2 SYGVKD. The CDR3 extends over 19 amino acids. CDR3 sequence reads: CAISILIPGQALANYGYTF. CDR3 nucleotides: TGTGCCATCAGTATACTAATCCCGGGACAGGCCCTAGCTAACTATGGCTACACCTTC.

Only a few counts were recorded for this clonotype. The chain recombines TRBV7-6 with TRBJ2-5; tentatively, D is TRBD2 (5 bases). Germline loops: CDR1 SGHVS, CDR2 FNYEAQ. The CDR3 contains 16 residues. V was shortened by 1 base and J by 2 bases, with 14 bases between the two germline ends. The CDR3 region is CASSLGRVPWQETQYF. For the CDR3, the DNA is TGTGCCAGCAGCTTAGGGCGGGTCCCGTGGCAAGAGACCCAGTACTTC. Together with reference TRBV7-6 and TRBJ2-5, the CDR3 gives the full variable domain: GAGVSQSPRYKVTKRGQDVALRCDPISGHVSLYWYRQALGQGPEFLTYFNYEAQQDKSGLPNDRFSAERPEGSISTLTIQRTEQRDSAMYRCASSLGRVPWQETQYFGPGTRLLVL.

This clonotype has a handful of counts. The chain employs TRBV2 and TRBJ2-2; 12 nucleotides line up with TRBD2. V was pared by 6 bases and J by 0 bases, with 11 bases of the junction left unmatched. The CDR3 totals 19 residues. Germline lookup yields CDR1 SNHLY and CDR2 FYNNEI. The DNA for the CDR3 is TGTGCCAGCAGACAGTTACTAGCGGGGGGCCCCACGAACACCGGGGAGCTGTTTTTT. It specifies CASRQLLAGGPTNTGELFF. The variable domain in full, completed from reference TRBV2 and TRBJ2-2, reads EPEVTQTPSHQVTQMGQEVILRCVPISNHLYFYWYRQILGQKVEFLVSFYNNEISEKSEIFDDQFSVERPDGSNFTLKIRSTKLEDSAMYFCASRQLLAGGPTNTGELFFGEGSRLTVL.

The J gene is TRBJ1-6, the V gene TRBV18; D gene unclear. The CDR3 consists of 17 residues. CDR1 is KGHSH and CDR2 is LQKENI in the germline V gene. V lost 2 bases and J lost 2, with 13 bases in between. The CDR3 loop reads CASSPYLGSAYNSPLHF. The DNA of the CDR3 is TGTGCCAGCTCACCATATTTGGGGTCGGCCTATAATTCACCCCTCCACTTT.

This clonotype was detected ten times or more. The V gene is TRBV5-1, the J gene TRBJ2-7; TRBD1 matches at 10 bases. Germline V gives CDR1 SGHRS, CDR2 YFSETQ. The CDR3 has 15 residues. J gave up 3 bases and V 0 bases, and 3 bases lay outside the gene matches. DNA of the CDR3: TGCGCCAGCAGCTTGGGGACAGGGGGGTACTACGAGCAGTACTTC. Translation gives CASSLGTGGYYEQYF.

In its sample, this clonotype was seen a few times. The chain couples TRBV6-1 to TRBJ2-7; no clear D gene. The V gene's germline CDR1 is MNHNS and CDR2 SASEGT. The CDR3 runs 15 residues. Trimming removed 1 base at V and 2 bases at J, with 12 bases between. In nucleotides, the CDR3 is TGTGCCAGCAGTGAAGAGGAGACATTAGCCTACGAGCAGTACTTC. Protein sequence: CASSEEETLAYEQYF.

This clonotype occurred many times. This chain joins TRBV4-1 and TRBJ2-2; D is uncertain. Germline V gives CDR1 MGHRA, CDR2 YSYEKL. This CDR3 has 16 residues. Trimming shortened V by 4 bases and J by 1 base, and 13 bases separated the two germline ends. The CDR3 is CASSLSGWGNTGELFF. DNA of the CDR3: TGCGCCAGCAGCCTCTCCGGCTGGGGGAACACCGGGGAGCTGTTTTTT.

This clonotype was detected only a few times. The chain recombines TRBV6-4 with TRBJ2-5; the D is unclear. The germline V gene encodes CDR1 MRHNA and CDR2 SNTAGT. The CDR3 spans 13 residues. V was shortened by 2 bases and J by 3 bases, with 7 bases between the two germline ends. CDR3 residues: CASSDGLEETQYF. The CDR3 DNA reads as TGTGCCAGCAGTGACGGTCTGGAAGAGACCCAGTACTTC.

There are a few counts of this clonotype. The chain's CDR3 is CASSPAALSRHEQFF. For the CDR3, the DNA is TGCGCCAGCAGCCCAGCAGCACTCAGTCGTCATGAGCAGTTCTTC. The rearrangement uses TRBV4-3 and TRBJ2-1; D gene uncertain. With 4 bases removed from V and 8 bases from J, the gap between germline ends came to 18 bases. The germline CDR1 and CDR2 sequences are LGHNA and YSLEER. The CDR3 consists of 15 residues.

The J gene is TRBJ2-2, the V gene TRBV18, with D perhaps TRBD1 (6 bases). Germline lookup yields CDR1 KGHSH and CDR2 LQKENI. V lost 3 bases and J lost 4, with 18 bases in between. There are 17 residues in the CDR3. The CDR3 DNA follows: TGTGCCAGCTCACCCGTTATCGGACAGAGGACCACCGGGGAGCTGTTTTTT. Its protein is CASSPVIGQRTTGELFF.

The rearrangement links TRBV6-2 or TRBV6-3 to TRBJ2-1; the D gene is possibly TRBD2 (6 bases). With 7 bases removed from V and 0 bases from J, the gap between germline ends came to 19 bases. The CDR3 covers 17 residues. Germline CDR1 MNHEY, CDR2 SVGEGT. CDR3 bases: TGTGCCAGCACTCTCCGGGACGGAGGGAGCTCCTACAATGAGCAGTTCTTC. This sequence encodes CASTLRDGGSSYNEQFF.

The V gene is TRBV7-3, the J gene TRBJ1-1, with D maybe TRBD1 (5 bases). Germline V gene data show CDR1 as SGHTA and CDR2 as FQGTGA. Trimming shortened V by 6 bases and J by 11 bases, and 13 bases separated the two germline ends. This CDR3 contains 11 residues. CDR3 DNA: TGTGCCAGCAGTTCGGGGGGAACCGCTTTCTTT. As protein: CASSSGGTAFF.

CDR3 DNA: TGCGCCAGCAGCGCTGTTCACCGGGACAGGGGTTCCTACGAGCAGTACTTC. It yields the protein CASSAVHRDRGSYEQYF. The J gene is TRBJ2-7, the V gene TRBV5-1; TRBD1 matches at 10 bases. The CDR3 is 17 amino acids. The trim removed 4 bases at V and 1 base at J, leaving 11 bases unmatched. CDR1 and CDR2 (germline): SGHRS, YFSETQ.

This rearrangement joins TRBV11-2 to TRBJ1-2; D unresolved. Trimming stripped 0 bases from V and 3 bases from J, with 8 bases between. The CDR3 extends over 14 amino acids. Looked up from germline, CDR1 is SGHAT and CDR2 is FQNNGV. DNA of the CDR3: TGTGCCAGCAGCTTAGATGTGGTTTACTATGGCTACACCTTC. This codes for CASSLDVVYYGYTF.

The V call is TRBV6-1, the J call TRBJ2-7; perhaps TRBD2 as D (7 bases). The V end was cut by 1 base, the J end by 7 bases, with 23 bases between. Germline CDR1 is MNHNS and CDR2 is SASEGT. The CDR3 covers 17 residues. The CDR3 sequence: CASSEDGWGGGWMEQYV. In DNA form, the CDR3 reads TGTGCCAGCAGTGAAGATGGCTGGGGAGGGGGTTGGATGGAGCAGTACGTC.

There are a few counts of this clonotype. The rearrangement uses TRBV6-6 and TRBJ2-3; D is undetermined. The CDR3 is made up of 13 amino acids. V was shortened by 2 bases and J by 2 bases, with 5 bases between the two germline ends. The germline V gene has CDR1 MNHNY and CDR2 SVGAGI (reference sequence). CDR3 region: CASSYIFTDTQYF. In nucleotides, the CDR3 is TGTGCCAGCAGTTACATCTTCACAGATACGCAGTATTTT.

This clonotype was observed at least ten times. The chain combines TRBV9 with TRBJ1-6; D ambiguous. CDR1 is SGDLS and CDR2 is YYNGEE in the germline V gene. Trimming removed 0 bases from V and 7 bases from J, with 8 bases in between. The CDR3 covers 14 residues. The CDR3 DNA reads as TGTGCCAGCAGCGTAGGGGGAGGGAATTCACCCCTCCACTTT. Translation: CASSVGGGNSPLHF.

The chain uses TRBV7-8 and TRBJ2-7; the D gene could be TRBD1 or TRBD2 (5 bases each). Germline V lookup: CDR1 SGHVS, CDR2 FQNEAQ. Trimming cost V 6 bases and J 6 bases, with 15 bases left between them. The CDR3 is 13 amino acids. The CDR3 is CASRLGRQPEQYF. CDR3 nucleotide sequence: TGTGCCAGCAGGTTGGGACGGCAGCCCGAGCAGTACTTC.

The chain couples TRBV10-3 to TRBJ1-6; D is unresolved. This CDR3 is built from 19 residues. The V gene's germline CDR1 is ENHRY and CDR2 SYGVKD. V lost 2 bases and J lost 0, with 17 bases in between. CDR3 loop: CAISEGLGRQSSYNSPLHF. For the CDR3, the DNA is TGTGCCATCAGTGAGGGTCTTGGGCGGCAGAGCTCCTATAATTCACCCCTCCACTTT.

J is TRBJ2-1 and V is TRBV4-3, with 9 bases aligning to TRBD2. CDR3 size: 16 residues. The germline CDR1 and CDR2 sequences are LGHNA and YSLEER. The V and J ends lost 0 bases and 0 bases, in that order; junction bases with no gene match: 0. The CDR3 DNA sequence: TGCGCCAGCAGCCAAGATAGCGGGGGCTCCTACAATGAGCAGTTCTTC. It encodes CASSQDSGGSYNEQFF.